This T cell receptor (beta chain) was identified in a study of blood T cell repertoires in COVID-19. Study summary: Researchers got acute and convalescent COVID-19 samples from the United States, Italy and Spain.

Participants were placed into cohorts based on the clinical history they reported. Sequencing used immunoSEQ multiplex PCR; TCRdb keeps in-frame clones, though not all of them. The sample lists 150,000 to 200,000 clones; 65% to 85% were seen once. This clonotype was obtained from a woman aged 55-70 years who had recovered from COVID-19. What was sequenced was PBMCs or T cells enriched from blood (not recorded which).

CDR3 sequence: CASSPPQNYEQYF. As DNA, the CDR3 is TGTGCCAGCTCACCACCACAGAACTACGAGCAGTACTTC. The chain uses TRBV18 and TRBJ2-7; D is unclear. Germline V gene data show CDR1 as KGHSH and CDR2 as LQKENI. Trimming stripped 0 bases from V and 3 bases from J, with 6 bases between. The CDR3 length is 13 residues.